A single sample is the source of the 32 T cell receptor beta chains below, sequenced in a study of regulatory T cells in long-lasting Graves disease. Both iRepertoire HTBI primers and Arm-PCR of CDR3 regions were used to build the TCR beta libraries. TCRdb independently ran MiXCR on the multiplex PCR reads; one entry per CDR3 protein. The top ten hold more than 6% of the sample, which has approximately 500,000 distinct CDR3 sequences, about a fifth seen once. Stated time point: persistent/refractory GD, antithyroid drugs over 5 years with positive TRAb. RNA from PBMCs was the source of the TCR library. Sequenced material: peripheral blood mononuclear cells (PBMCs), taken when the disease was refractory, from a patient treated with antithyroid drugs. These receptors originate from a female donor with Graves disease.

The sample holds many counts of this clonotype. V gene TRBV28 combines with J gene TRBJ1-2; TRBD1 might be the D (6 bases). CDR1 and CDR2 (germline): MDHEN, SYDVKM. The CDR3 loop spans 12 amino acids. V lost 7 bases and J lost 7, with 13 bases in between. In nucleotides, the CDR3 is TGTGCCAGCAAAGGGCTGGGGGCTGGCTACACCTTC. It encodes CASKGLGAGYTF.

DNA of the CDR3: TGTGCCAGCAGTTTACGCCGAGGGGGCTCTGAAGCTTTCTTT. Translated, it gives CASSLRRGGSEAFF. The chain links TRBV6-5 to TRBJ1-1; 7 bases are a match to TRBD1. The V gene end was trimmed by 4 bases and the J gene end by 6 bases; junction bases not matched to a gene: 8. This CDR3 has 14 residues. Germline V gene lookup returns CDR1 MNHEY and CDR2 SVGAGI.

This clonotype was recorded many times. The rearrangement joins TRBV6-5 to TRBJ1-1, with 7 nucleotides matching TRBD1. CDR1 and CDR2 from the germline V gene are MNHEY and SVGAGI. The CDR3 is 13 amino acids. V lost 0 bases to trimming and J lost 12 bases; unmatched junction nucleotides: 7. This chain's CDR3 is CASSYSSRGQTFF. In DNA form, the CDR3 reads TGTGCCAGCAGTTACTCGAGTAGGGGACAGACTTTCTTT.

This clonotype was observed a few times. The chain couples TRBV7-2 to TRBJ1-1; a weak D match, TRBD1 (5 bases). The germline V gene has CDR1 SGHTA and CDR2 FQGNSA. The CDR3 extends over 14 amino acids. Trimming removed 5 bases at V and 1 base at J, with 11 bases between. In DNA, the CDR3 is TGTGCCAGCAGCCACGGACACCAGAACACTGAAGCTTTCTTT. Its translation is CASSHGHQNTEAFF.

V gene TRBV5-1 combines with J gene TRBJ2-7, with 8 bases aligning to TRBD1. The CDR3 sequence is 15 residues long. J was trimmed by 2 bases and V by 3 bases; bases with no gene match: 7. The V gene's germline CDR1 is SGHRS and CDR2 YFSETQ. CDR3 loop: CASSSGTGQPYEQYF. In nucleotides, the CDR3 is TGCGCCAGCAGCTCCGGGACAGGTCAGCCCTACGAGCAGTACTTC.

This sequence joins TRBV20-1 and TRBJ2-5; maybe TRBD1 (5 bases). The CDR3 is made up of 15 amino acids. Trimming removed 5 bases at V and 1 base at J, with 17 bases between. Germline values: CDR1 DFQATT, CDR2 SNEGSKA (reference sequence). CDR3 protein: CSAPMSMGPQETQYF. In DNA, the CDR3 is TGCAGTGCTCCGATGTCTATGGGGCCCCAAGAGACCCAGTACTTC.

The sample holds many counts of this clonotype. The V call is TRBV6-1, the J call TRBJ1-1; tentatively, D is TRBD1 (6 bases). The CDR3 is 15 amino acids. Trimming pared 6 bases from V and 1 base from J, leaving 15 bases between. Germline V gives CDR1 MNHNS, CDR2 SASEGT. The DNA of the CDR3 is TGTGCCAGCAGAACCCGAGGACAGACGAACACTGAAGCTTTCTTT. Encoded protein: CASRTRGQTNTEAFF.

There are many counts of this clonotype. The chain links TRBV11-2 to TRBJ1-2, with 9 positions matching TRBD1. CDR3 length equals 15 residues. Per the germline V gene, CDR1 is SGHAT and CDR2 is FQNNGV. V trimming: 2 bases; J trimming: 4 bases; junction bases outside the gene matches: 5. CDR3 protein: CASSLTQGASYGYTF. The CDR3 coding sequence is TGTGCCAGCAGCTTAACACAGGGGGCAAGCTATGGCTACACCTTC.

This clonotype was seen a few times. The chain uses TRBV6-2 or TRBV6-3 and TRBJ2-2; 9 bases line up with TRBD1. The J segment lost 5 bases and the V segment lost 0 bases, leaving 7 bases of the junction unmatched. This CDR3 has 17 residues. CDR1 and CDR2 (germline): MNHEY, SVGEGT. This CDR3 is CASSYSRGQGVTGELFF. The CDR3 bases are TGTGCCAGCAGTTACTCGAGGGGACAGGGAGTAACCGGGGAGCTGTTTTTT.

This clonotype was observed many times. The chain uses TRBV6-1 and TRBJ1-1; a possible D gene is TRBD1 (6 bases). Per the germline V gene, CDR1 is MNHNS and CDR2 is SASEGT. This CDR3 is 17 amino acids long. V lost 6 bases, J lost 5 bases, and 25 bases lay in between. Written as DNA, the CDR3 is TGTGCCAGCAGCCCTACCGCTCACAGGGAACAAGGTACTGAAGCTTTCTTT. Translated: CASSPTAHREQGTEAFF.

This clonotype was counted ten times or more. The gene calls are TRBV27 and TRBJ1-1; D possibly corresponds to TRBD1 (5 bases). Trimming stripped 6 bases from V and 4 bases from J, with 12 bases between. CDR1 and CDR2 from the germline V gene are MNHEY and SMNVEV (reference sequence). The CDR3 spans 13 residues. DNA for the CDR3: TGTGCCAGCAGCTGGGGCAGCGGCACTGAAGCTTTCTTT. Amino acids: CASSWGSGTEAFF.

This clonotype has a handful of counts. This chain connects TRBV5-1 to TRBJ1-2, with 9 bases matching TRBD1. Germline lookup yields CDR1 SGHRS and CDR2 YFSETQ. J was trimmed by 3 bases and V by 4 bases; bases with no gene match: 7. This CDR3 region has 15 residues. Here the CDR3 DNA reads TGCGCCAGCAGCCCCGGACAGGGGTTAGACTATGGCTACACCTTC. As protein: CASSPGQGLDYGYTF.

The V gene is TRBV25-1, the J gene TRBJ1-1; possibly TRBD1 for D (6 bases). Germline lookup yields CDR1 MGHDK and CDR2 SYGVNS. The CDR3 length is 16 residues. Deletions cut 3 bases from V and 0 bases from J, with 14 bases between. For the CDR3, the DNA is TGTGCCAGCAGTGAGCCAACAGGGACCCTGAACACTGAAGCTTTCTTT. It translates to CASSEPTGTLNTEAFF.

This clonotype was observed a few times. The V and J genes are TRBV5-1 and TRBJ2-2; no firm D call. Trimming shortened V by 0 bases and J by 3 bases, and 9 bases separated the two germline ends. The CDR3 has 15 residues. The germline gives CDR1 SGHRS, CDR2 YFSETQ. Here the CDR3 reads CASSLVRSHTGELFF. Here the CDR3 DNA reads TGCGCCAGCAGCTTGGTGAGGAGTCACACCGGGGAGCTGTTTTTT.

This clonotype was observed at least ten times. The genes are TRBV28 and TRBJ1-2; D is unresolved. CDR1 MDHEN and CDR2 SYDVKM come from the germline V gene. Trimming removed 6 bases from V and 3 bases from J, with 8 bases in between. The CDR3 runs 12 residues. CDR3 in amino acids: CASSFSDYGYTF. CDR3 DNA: TGTGCCAGCAGCTTTAGTGACTATGGCTACACCTTC.

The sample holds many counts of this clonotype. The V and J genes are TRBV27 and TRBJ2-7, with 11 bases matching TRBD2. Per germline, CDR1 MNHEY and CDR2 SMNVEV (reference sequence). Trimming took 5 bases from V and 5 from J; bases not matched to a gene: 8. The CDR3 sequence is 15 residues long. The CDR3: CASSPIAGGPDEQYF. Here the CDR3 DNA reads TGTGCCAGCAGTCCCATAGCGGGAGGGCCGGACGAGCAGTACTTC.

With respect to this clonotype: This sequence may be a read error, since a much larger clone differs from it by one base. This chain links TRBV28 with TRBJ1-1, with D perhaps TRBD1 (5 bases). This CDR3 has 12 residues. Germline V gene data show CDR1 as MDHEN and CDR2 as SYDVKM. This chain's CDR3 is CASSFRQGEALF. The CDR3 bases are TGTGCCAGCAGTTTTCGGCAGGGTGAAGCTCTCTTT.

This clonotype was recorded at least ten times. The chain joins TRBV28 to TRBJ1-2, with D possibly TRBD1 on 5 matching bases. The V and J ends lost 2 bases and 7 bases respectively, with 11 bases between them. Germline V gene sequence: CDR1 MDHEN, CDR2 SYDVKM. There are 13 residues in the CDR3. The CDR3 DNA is TGTGCCAGCAGTTTACTCGGGACCTTTGGCTACACCTTC. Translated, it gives CASSLLGTFGYTF.

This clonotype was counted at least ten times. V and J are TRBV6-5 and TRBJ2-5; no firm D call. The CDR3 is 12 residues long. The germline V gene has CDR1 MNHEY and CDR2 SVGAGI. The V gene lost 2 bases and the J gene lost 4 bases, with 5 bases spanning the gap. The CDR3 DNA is TGTGCCAGCAGTTACAACAGAGAGACCCAGTACTTC. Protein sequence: CASSYNRETQYF.

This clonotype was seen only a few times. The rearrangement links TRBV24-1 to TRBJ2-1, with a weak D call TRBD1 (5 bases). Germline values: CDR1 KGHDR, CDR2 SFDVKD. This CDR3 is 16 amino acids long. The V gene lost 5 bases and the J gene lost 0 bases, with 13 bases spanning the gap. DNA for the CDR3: TGTGCCACCAGTGGTACGGACAAGAGCTCCTACAATGAGCAGTTCTTC. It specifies CATSGTDKSSYNEQFF.

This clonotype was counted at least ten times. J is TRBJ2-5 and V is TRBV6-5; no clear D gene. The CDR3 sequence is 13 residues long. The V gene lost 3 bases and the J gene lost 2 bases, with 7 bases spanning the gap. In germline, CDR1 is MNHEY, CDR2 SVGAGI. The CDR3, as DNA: TGTGCCAGCAGTTATGTAGCTCAAGAGACCCAGTACTTC. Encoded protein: CASSYVAQETQYF.

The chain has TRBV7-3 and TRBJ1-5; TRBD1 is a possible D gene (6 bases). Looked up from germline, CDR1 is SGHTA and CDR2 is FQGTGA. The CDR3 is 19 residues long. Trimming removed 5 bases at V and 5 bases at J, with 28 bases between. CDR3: CASSPYRGVRGGIDQPQHF. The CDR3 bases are TGTGCCAGCAGCCCCTATAGGGGGGTCAGGGGTGGAATTGATCAGCCCCAGCATTTT.

Here the CDR3 reads CSASGGADQPQHF. CDR3 DNA: TGCAGTGCTTCTGGGGGCGCGGATCAGCCCCAGCATTTT. This chain joins TRBV20-1 and TRBJ1-5; tentatively, D is TRBD1 (6 bases). Germline CDR1 and CDR2: DFQATT and SNEGSKA (reference sequence). V was cut by 5 bases and J by 5 bases, with 13 bases left in between. CDR3 length: 13 residues.

CDR3 residues: CASGNTGYEQYF. For the CDR3, the DNA is TGCGCCAGCGGCAACACAGGTTACGAGCAGTACTTC. The J gene is TRBJ2-7, the V gene TRBV5-1; TRBD1 might be the D (5 bases). The V and J ends lost 7 bases and 4 bases respectively, with 12 bases between them. Germline V gene lookup returns CDR1 SGHRS and CDR2 YFSETQ. The CDR3 is made up of 12 amino acids.

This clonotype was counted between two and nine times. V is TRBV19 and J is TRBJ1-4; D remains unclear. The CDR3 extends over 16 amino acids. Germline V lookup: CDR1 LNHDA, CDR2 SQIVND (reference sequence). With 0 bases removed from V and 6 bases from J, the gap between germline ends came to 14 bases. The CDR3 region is CASSIEPAPSDEKLFF. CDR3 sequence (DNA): TGTGCCAGTAGTATAGAACCGGCCCCTTCGGATGAAAAACTGTTTTTT.

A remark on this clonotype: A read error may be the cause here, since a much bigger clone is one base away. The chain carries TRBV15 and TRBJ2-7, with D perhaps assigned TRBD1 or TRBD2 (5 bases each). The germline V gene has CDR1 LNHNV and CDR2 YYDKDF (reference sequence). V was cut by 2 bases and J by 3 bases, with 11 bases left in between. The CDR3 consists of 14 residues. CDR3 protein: CATSRMGTFYEQYF. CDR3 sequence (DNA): TGTGCCACCAGCAGAATGGGGACCTTCTACGAGCAGTACTTC. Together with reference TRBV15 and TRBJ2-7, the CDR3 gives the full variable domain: DAMVIQNPRYQVTQFGKPVTLSCSQTLNHNVMYWYQQKSSQAPKLLFHYYDKDFNNEADTPDNFQSRRPNTSFCFLDIRSPGLGDTAMYLCATSRMGTFYEQYFGPGTRLTVT.

The CDR3 loop reads CSVDTGQGLAGEQYF. The CDR3 DNA reads as TGCAGCGTTGACACGGGGCAGGGGCTGGCGGGCGAGCAGTACTTC. The J gene is TRBJ2-7, the V gene TRBV29-1; D might be TRBD1 (6 bases). The CDR3 is 15 residues long. Germline CDR1 is SQVTM and CDR2 is ANQGSEA. Trimming pared 3 bases from V and 6 bases from J, leaving 21 bases between.

CDR3 in amino acids: CASSRTTGGGNTIYF. DNA of the CDR3: TGTGCCAGCAGCAGAACAACAGGAGGAGGAAACACCATATATTTT. The chain links TRBV5-8 to TRBJ1-3; D possibly corresponds to TRBD1 (5 bases). The CDR3 runs 15 residues. V was cut by 4 bases and J by 4 bases, with 15 bases left in between. CDR1 and CDR2 (germline): SGHTS, YDEGEE.

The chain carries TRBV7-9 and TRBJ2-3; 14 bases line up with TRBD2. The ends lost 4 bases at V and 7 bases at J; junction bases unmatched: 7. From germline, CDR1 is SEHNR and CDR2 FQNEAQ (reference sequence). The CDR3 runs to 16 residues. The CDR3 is CASSWPTSGGGNTQYF. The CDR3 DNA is TGTGCCAGCAGCTGGCCGACTAGCGGGGGGGGAAATACGCAGTATTTT.

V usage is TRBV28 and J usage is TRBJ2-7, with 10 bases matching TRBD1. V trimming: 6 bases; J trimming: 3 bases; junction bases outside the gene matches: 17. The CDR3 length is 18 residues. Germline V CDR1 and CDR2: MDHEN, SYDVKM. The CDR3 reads CASSWDRGRFKDHYEQYF. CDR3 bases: TGTGCCAGCAGCTGGGACAGGGGAAGATTCAAGGACCACTACGAGCAGTACTTC. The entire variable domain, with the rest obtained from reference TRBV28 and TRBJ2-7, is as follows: DVKVTQSSRYLVKRTGEKVFLECVQDMDHENMFWYRQDPGLGLRLIYFSYDVKMKEKGDIPEGYSVSREKKERFSLILESASTNQTSMYLCASSWDRGRFKDHYEQYFGPGTRLTVT.

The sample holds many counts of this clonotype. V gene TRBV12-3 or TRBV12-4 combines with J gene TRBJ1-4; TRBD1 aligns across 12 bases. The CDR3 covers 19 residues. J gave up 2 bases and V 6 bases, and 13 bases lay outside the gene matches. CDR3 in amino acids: CASRHLFPGQGATNEKLFF. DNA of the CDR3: TGTGCCAGCAGACACCTATTCCCGGGACAGGGGGCGACTAATGAAAAACTGTTTTTT.

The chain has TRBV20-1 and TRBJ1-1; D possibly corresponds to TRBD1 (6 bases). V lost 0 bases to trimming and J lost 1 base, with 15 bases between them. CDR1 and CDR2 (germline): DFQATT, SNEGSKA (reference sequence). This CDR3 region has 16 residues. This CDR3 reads CSARDLGGLRNTEAFF. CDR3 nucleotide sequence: TGCAGTGCTAGAGATCTGGGGGGCCTCCGGAACACTGAAGCTTTCTTT.